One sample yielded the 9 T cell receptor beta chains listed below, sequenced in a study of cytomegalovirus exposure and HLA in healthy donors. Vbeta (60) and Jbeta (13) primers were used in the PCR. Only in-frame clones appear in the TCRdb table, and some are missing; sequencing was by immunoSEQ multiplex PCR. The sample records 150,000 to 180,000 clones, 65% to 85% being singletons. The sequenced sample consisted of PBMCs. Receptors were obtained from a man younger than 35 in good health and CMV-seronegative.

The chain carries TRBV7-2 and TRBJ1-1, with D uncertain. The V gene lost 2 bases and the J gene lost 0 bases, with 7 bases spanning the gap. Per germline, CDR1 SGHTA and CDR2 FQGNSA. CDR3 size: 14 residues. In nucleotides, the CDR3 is TGTGCCAGCAGCTTAAGCCCTTTGAACACTGAAGCTTTCTTT. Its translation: CASSLSPLNTEAFF.

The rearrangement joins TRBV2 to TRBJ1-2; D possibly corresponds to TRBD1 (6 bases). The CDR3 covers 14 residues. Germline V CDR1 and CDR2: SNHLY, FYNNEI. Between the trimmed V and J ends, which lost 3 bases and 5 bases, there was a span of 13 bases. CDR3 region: CASSDITGNYGYTF. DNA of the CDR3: TGTGCCAGCAGTGACATAACAGGGAATTATGGCTACACCTTC.

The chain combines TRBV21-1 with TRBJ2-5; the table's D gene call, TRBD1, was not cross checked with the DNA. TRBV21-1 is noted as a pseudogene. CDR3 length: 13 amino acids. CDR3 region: CANTGQGQETQYF. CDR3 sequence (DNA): TGTGCCAATACAGGACAGGGCCAAGAGACCCAGTACTTC.

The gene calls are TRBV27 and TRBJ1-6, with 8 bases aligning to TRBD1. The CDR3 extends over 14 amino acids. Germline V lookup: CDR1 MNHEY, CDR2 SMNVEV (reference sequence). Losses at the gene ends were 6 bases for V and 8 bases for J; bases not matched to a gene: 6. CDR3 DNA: TGTGCCAGCAGACCGGGACAGGACTATTCACCCCTCCACTTT. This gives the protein CASRPGQDYSPLHF.

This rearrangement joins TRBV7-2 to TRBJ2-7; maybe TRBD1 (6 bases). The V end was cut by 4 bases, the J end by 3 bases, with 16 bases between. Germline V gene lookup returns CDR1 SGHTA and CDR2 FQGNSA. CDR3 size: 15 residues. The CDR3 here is CASSYATGMDYEQYF. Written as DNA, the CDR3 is TGTGCCAGCAGCTACGCCACAGGGATGGACTACGAGCAGTACTTC.

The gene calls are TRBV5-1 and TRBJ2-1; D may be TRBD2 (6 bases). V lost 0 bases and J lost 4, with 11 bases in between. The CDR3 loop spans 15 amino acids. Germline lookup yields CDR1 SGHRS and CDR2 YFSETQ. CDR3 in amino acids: CASSLVAEIYNEQFF. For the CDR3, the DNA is TGCGCCAGCAGCTTGGTAGCGGAAATTTACAATGAGCAGTTCTTC.

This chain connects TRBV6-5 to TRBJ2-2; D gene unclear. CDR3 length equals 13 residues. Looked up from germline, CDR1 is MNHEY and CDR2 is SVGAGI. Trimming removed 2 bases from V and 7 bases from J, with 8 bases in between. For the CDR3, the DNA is TGTGCCAGCAGTTACCCGCGGTTCGGGGAGCTGTTTTTT. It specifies CASSYPRFGELFF.

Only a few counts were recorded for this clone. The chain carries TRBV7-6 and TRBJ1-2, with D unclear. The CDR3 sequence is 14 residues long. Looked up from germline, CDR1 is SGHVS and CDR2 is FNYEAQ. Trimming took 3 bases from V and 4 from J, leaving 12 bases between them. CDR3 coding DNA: TGTGCCAGCAGCTTGTCCCCCGCGGTCTATGGCTACACCTTC. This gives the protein CASSLSPAVYGYTF.

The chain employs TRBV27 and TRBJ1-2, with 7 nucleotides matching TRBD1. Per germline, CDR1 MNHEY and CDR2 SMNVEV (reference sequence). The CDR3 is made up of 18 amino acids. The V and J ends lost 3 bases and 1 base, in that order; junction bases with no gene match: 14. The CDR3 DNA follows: TGTGCCAGCAGTTTCCAACTCCCGGGACAGACTGATAACTATGGCTACACCTTC. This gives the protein CASSFQLPGQTDNYGYTF.